A single sample is the source of the 12 T cell receptor beta chains below, sequenced in a study of cytomegalovirus exposure and HLA in healthy donors. Both 60 Vbeta primers and 13 Jbeta primers went into the PCR. Clones were read by immunoSEQ multiplex PCR, and TCRdb kept only the in-frame ones, dropping some. The data show 90,000 to 100,000 clones, with about 74% seen just once and approximately 1.8% held by the top ten. The sequencing input was PBMCs. Receptors originate from a male donor in good health and CMV-seronegative.

The V and J genes are TRBV7-8 and TRBJ2-1; no firm D call. The CDR3 extends over 15 amino acids. The V and J ends lost 1 base and 0 bases respectively, with 7 bases between them. Looked up from germline, CDR1 is SGHVS and CDR2 is FQNEAQ. CDR3 in DNA: TGTGCCAGCAGCTTAGATTTGAGCTCCTACAATGAGCAGTTCTTC. It specifies CASSLDLSSYNEQFF.

The genes are TRBV4-3 and TRBJ1-5, with D possibly matching TRBD1 (6 bases). The length of the CDR3 is 15 residues. The ends were cut back, 0 bases at V and 6 bases at J, with 12 bases in the middle. Germline V gene lookup returns CDR1 LGHNA and CDR2 YSLEER. CDR3 nucleotide sequence: TGCGCCAGCAGCCAAGAGAGGGGGATCGGTCAGCCCCAGCATTTT. Translating gives CASSQERGIGQPQHF.

The J gene is TRBJ1-4, the V gene TRBV9; possibly TRBD1 for D (5 bases). Deletions cut 0 bases from V and 6 bases from J, with 18 bases between. Germline V CDR1 and CDR2: SGDLS, YYNGEE. The length of the CDR3 is 17 residues. The CDR3 loop reads CASSVDPNGGLDEKLFF. In nucleotides, the CDR3 is TGTGCCAGCAGCGTAGACCCCAACGGGGGGTTGGATGAAAAACTGTTTTTT.

The gene calls are TRBV28 and TRBJ2-2; tentative D call: TRBD1 (6 bases). This CDR3 comprises 16 residues. Germline CDR1 reads MDHEN; CDR2 reads SYDVKM. Trimming stripped 5 bases from V and 4 bases from J, with 17 bases between. DNA for the CDR3: TGTGCCAGCAGTCACCCTCTACAGGGTTCCACCGGGGAGCTGTTTTTT. Protein product: CASSHPLQGSTGELFF.

The chain joins TRBV27 to TRBJ1-1; TRBD1 might be the D (5 bases). Per germline, CDR1 MNHEY and CDR2 SMNVEV (reference sequence). The CDR3 loop spans 16 amino acids. Trimming removed 5 bases at V and 2 bases at J, with 18 bases between. CDR3 residues: CASSRGPGKINTEAFF. The CDR3 DNA reads as TGTGCCAGCAGTCGCGGCCCAGGGAAAATTAACACTGAAGCTTTCTTT.

The rearrangement links TRBV30 to TRBJ2-7; D not resolved. The V gene lost 0 bases and the J gene lost 0 bases, with 3 bases spanning the gap. CDR3 length equals 12 residues. The germline V gene has CDR1 GTSNPN and CDR2 SVGIG (reference sequence). This chain's CDR3 is CAWSVLSYEQYF. The CDR3 nucleotides read TGTGCCTGGAGTGTACTCTCCTACGAGCAGTACTTC. The full variable domain, completed using reference TRBV30 and TRBJ2-7, is SQTIHQWPATLVQPVGSPLSLECTVEGTSNPNLYWYRQAAGRGLQLLFYSVGIGQISSEVPQNLSASRPQDRQFILSSKKLLLSDSGFYLCAWSVLSYEQYFGPGTRLTVT.

This clone appeared a few times. The rearrangement uses TRBV4-3 and TRBJ1-4; D uncertain. The CDR3 is made up of 14 amino acids. Trimming stripped 4 bases from V and 4 bases from J, with 10 bases between. Germline V CDR1 and CDR2: LGHNA, YSLEER. The CDR3 spells CASSPRRDNEKLFF. DNA of the CDR3: TGCGCCAGCAGCCCCCGACGGGATAATGAAAAACTGTTTTTT.

The count of this clone is one. V gene TRBV7-9 combines with J gene TRBJ1-1, with unresolved D. The CDR3 runs 15 residues. Between the trimmed V and J ends, which lost 2 bases and 4 bases, there was a span of 14 bases. CDR1 is SEHNR and CDR2 is FQNEAQ in the germline V gene (reference sequence). The CDR3 nucleotides are TGTGCCAGCAGCTTATTTCGGGGTGGGGTCACTGAAGCTTTCTTT. Its protein is CASSLFRGGVTEAFF.

In its sample, this clone was seen a few times. At the DNA level, this CDR3 is encoded by other sequences in the same sample as well. The chain links TRBV11-2 to TRBJ2-7, with 7 bases identical to TRBD1. Germline CDR1 reads SGHAT; CDR2 reads FQNNGV. The CDR3 loop spans 13 amino acids. J lost 5 bases, V lost 5 bases, and 6 bases had no gene match. The CDR3 spells CASSGTGVHEQYF. The CDR3 DNA sequence: TGTGCCAGCAGCGGAACAGGGGTTCACGAGCAGTACTTC.

The CDR3 sequence: CASSEPANYGYTF. CDR3 DNA: TGTGCCAGCAGTGAGCCGGCTAACTATGGCTACACCTTC. The rearrangement links TRBV6-1 to TRBJ1-2; D call uncertain. CDR1 is MNHNS, CDR2 SASEGT, per germline. There are 13 residues in the CDR3. V was trimmed by 3 bases and J by 0 bases, leaving 5 bases between them.

The gene calls are TRBV2 and TRBJ2-3; 8 bases line up with TRBD2. The V gene end was trimmed by 9 bases and the J gene end by 3 bases; junction bases not matched to a gene: 5. Germline CDR1 reads SNHLY; CDR2 reads FYNNEI. The CDR3 spans 13 residues. The CDR3 here is CASTGRVTDTQYF. The CDR3 DNA reads as TGTGCCAGTACCGGGAGGGTTACAGATACGCAGTATTTT.

This chain connects TRBV5-1 to TRBJ2-7, with 7 bases lining up with TRBD1. The CDR3 covers 14 residues. From germline, CDR1 is SGHRS and CDR2 YFSETQ. J was trimmed by 3 bases and V by 2 bases; bases with no gene match: 5. CDR3 DNA: TGCGCCAGCAGCTTCACCCGGGACAGCTACGAGCAGTACTTC. Its protein is CASSFTRDSYEQYF.